This T cell receptor (beta chain) appears in the sequencing data of a study of blood T cells in healthy people across ages. Study findings and constraints: There was no known CMV status for donors, so expanded clonotype changes were possibly confounded.

The CDR3 spans 15 residues. Germline V gene lookup returns CDR1 SGDLS and CDR2 YYNGEE. V dropped 2 bases and J dropped 3; count of bases not matched to a gene: 3. To note about this clonotype: Its antigen is unidentified.

There were healthy Caucasian individuals from Russia, aged 6 to 90, serving as donors. Primers used in a second PCR of about 7 to 12 cycles were a sample-barcoded 5' primer and a J-beta primer mix. One entry per CDR3 protein, called by TCRdb with MiXCR from the 5' RACE reads. The sample lists nearly 800,000 distinct CDR3 sequences, 56% seen once, with roughly 25% in the top ten. What was sequenced was blood. This clonotype was sampled from a man aged 40-49 years in good health. The V and J genes are TRBV9 and TRBJ2-1, with TRBD2 matching 9 bases. The CDR3 DNA reads TGTGCCAGCAGCGTCGCTAGCGGGATCTACAATGAGCAGTTCTTC. Translation gives CASSVASGIYNEQFF.